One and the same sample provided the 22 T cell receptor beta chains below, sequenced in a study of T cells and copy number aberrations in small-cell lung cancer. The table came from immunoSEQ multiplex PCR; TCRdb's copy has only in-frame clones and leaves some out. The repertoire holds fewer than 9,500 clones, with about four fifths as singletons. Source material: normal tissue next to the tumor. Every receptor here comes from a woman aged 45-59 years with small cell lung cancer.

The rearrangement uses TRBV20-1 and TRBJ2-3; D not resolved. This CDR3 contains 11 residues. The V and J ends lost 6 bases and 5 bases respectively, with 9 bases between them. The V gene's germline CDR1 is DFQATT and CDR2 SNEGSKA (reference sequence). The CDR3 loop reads CSAWTVDTQYF. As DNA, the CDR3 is TGCAGTGCCTGGACGGTAGATACGCAGTATTTT.

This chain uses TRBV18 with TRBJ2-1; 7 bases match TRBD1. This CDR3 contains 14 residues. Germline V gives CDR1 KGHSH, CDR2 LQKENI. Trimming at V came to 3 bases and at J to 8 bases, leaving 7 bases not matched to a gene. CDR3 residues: CASSPPGQHHEQFF. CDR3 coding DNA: TGTGCCAGCTCACCCCCGGGACAGCATCATGAGCAGTTCTTC.

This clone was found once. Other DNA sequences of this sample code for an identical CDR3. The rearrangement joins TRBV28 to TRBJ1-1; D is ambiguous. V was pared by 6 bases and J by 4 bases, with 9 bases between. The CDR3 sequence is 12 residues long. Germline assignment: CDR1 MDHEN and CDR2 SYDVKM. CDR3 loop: CASRVGSTEAFF. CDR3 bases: TGTGCCAGCAGGGTTGGATCCACTGAAGCTTTCTTT.

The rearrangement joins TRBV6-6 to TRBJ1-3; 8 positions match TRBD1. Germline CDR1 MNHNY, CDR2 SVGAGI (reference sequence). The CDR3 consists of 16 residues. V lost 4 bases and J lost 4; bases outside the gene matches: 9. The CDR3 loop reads CASSSTGTGLGNTIYF. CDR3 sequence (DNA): TGTGCCAGCAGTTCGACGGGGACAGGTCTCGGAAACACCATATATTTT.

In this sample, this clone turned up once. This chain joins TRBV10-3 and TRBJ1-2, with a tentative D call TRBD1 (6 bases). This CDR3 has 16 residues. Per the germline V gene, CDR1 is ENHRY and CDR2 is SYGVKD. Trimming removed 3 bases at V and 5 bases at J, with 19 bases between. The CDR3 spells CAISDTSGAKAYGYTF. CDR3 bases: TGTGCCATCAGTGACACATCAGGGGCAAAAGCATATGGCTACACCTTC.

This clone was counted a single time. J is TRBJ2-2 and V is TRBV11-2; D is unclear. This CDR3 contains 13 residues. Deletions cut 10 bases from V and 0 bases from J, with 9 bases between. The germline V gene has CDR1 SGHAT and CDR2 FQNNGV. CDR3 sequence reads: CATTLTNTGELFF. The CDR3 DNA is TGTGCCACAACACTGACGAACACCGGGGAGCTGTTTTTT.

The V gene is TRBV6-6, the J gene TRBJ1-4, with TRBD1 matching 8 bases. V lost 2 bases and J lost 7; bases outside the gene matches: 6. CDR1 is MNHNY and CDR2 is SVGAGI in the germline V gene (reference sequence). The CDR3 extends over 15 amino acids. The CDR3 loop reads CASSYRRGPGEKLFF. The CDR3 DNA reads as TGTGCCAGCAGTTACCGCAGGGGGCCTGGTGAAAAACTGTTTTTT.

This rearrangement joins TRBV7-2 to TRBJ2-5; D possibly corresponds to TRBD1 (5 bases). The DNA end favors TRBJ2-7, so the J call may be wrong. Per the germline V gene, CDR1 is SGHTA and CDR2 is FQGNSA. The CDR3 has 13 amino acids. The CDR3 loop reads CASSLMVGDEQYF. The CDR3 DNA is TGTGCCAGCAGCTTAATGGTAGGGGACGAGCAGTACTTC.

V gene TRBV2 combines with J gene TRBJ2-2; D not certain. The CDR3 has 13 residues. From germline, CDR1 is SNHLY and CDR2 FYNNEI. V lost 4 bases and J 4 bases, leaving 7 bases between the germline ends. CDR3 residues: CASSVALTGELFF. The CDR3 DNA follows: TGTGCCAGCAGTGTGGCCCTCACCGGGGAGCTGTTTTTT.

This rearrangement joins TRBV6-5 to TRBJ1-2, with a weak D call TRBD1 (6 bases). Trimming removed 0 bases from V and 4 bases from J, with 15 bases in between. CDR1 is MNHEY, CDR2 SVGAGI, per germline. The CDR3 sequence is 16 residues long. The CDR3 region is CASSYSSQGRLYGYTF. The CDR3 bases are TGTGCCAGCAGTTACTCGAGTCAGGGGCGCCTCTATGGCTACACCTTC.

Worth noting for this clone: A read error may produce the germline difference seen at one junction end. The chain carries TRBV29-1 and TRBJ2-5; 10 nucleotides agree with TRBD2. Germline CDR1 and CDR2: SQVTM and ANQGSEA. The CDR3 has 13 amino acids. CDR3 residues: CSVGLRGTSETNF. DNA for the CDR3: TGCAGCGTTGGATTAAGAGGGACTAGCGAGACCAACTTC.

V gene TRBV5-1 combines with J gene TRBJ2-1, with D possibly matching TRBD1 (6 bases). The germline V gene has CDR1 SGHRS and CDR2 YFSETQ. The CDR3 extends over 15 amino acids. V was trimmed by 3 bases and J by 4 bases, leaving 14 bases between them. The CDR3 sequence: CASSSGTKAYNEQFF. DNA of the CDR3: TGCGCCAGCAGCTCCGGGACAAAGGCTTACAATGAGCAGTTCTTC.

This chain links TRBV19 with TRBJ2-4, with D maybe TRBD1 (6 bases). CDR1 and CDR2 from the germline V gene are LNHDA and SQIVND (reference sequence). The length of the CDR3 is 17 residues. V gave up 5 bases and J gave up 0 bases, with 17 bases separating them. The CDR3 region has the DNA TGTGCCAGTAGTGCTAGAACAGGGCCCCTAGCCAAAAACATTCAGTACTTC. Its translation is CASSARTGPLAKNIQYF.

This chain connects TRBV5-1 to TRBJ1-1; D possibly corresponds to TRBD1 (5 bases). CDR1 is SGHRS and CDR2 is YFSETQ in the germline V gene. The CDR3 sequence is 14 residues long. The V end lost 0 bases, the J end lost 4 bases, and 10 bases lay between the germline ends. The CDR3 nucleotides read TGCGCCAGCAGCTTGGACCCGGGACGCACTGAAGCTTTCTTT. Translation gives CASSLDPGRTEAFF.

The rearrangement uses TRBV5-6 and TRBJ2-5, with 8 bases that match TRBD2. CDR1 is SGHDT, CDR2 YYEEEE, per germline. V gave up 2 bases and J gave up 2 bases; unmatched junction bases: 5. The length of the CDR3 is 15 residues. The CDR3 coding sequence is TGTGCCAGCAGCTTCACTAGCGGAGGACAAGAGACCCAGTACTTC. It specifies CASSFTSGGQETQYF.

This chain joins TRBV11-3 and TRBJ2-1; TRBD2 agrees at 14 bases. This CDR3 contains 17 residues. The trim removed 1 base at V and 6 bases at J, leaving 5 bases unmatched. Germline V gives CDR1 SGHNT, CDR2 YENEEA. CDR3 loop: CASSLGLAGGSSNEQFF. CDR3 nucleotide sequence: TGTGCCAGCAGCTTAGGACTAGCGGGAGGGAGTAGCAATGAGCAGTTCTTC.

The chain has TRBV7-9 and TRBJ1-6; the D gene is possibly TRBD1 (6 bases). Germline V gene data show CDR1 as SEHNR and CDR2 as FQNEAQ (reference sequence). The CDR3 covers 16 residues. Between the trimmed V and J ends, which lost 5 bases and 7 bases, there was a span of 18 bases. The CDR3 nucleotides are TGTGCCAGCAGCCTGTCCCTCCCGGACAGAAATTCACCCCTCCACTTT. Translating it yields CASSLSLPDRNSPLHF.

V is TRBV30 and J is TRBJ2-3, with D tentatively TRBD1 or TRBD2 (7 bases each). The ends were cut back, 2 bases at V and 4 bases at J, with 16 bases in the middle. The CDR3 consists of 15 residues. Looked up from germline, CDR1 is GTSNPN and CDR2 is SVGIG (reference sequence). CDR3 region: CAWSTSQGGADTQYF. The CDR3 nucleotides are TGTGCCTGGAGTACGTCCCAGGGGGGGGCAGATACGCAGTATTTT.

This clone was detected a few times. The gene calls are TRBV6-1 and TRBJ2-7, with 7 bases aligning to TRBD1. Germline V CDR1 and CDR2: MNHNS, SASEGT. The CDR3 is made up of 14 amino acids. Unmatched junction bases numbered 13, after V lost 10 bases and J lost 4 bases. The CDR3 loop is CAIRSDRDGYEQYF. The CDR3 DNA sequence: TGTGCCATCCGATCTGACAGGGATGGGTACGAGCAGTACTTC.

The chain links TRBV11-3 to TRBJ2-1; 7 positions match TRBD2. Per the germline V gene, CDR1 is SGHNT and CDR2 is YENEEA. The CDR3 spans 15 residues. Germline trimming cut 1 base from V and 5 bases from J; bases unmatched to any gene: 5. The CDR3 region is CASSLGGGIHNEQFF. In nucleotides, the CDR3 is TGTGCCAGCAGCTTAGGGGGGGGGATTCACAATGAGCAGTTCTTC.

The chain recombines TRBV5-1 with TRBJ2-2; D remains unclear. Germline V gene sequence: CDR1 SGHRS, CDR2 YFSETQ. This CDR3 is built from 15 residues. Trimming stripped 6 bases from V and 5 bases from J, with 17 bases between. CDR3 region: CASKPRTGDTGELFF. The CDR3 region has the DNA TGCGCCAGCAAACCTCGAACTGGGGATACCGGGGAGCTGTTTTTT.

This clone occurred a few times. CDR3: CAISERKGGSTNEKLFF. The CDR3 nucleotides read TGTGCCATCAGTGAGAGGAAGGGGGGATCGACTAATGAAAAACTGTTTTTT. The rearrangement joins TRBV10-3 to TRBJ1-4, with D perhaps TRBD1 (6 bases). The ends were cut back, 2 bases at V and 2 bases at J, with 15 bases in the middle. CDR3 length equals 17 residues. From germline, CDR1 is ENHRY and CDR2 SYGVKD.